The 24 T cell receptor beta chains in this list originate from one sample, sequenced in a study of T cell responses to AZD1222 COVID-19 vaccine. Data came from immunoSEQ multiplex PCR; TCRdb stores just in-frame clones and leaves some out. The sample records 120,000 to 150,000 clones, approximately 89% being singletons. Sample: peripheral blood, taken on day 0 of AZD1222 vaccination. The receptors were sampled from an adult in good health.

J is TRBJ1-1 and V is TRBV14; no clear D gene. V lost 5 bases and J lost 4, with 11 bases in between. CDR1 is SGHDN, CDR2 FVKESK, per germline. CDR3 length: 13 residues. For the CDR3, the DNA is TGTGCCAGCAGCTTACAAGAGGGCACTGAAGCTTTCTTT. This codes for CASSLQEGTEAFF.

Here the CDR3 DNA reads TGTGCCAGCAGCTCGGGCGGGCGGGAACACACCGGGGAGCTGTTTTTT. Its protein product is CASSSGGREHTGELFF. This chain joins TRBV11-1 and TRBJ2-2, with a possible D match to TRBD2 (6 bases). The germline V and J ends were trimmed by 4 bases and 3 bases, with 15 bases remaining between them. There are 16 residues in the CDR3. Germline V gene sequence: CDR1 SGHAT, CDR2 FQDESV (reference sequence).

The genes are TRBV6-2 or TRBV6-3 and TRBJ1-5; weak D call: TRBD1 (5 bases). The germline V gene has CDR1 MNHEY and CDR2 SVGEGT. There are 13 residues in the CDR3. The ends were cut back, 6 bases at V and 9 bases at J, with 15 bases in the middle. Here the CDR3 reads CASSQTRAGPQHF. CDR3 DNA: TGTGCCAGCAGCCAAACCAGGGCCGGGCCCCAGCATTTT.

V gene TRBV25-1 combines with J gene TRBJ1-3, with D uncertain. Per the germline V gene, CDR1 is MGHDK and CDR2 is SYGVNS. V lost 2 bases, J lost 4 bases, and 3 bases lay in between. The CDR3 length is 12 residues. DNA of the CDR3: TGTGCCAGCAGTGAACCGGGAAACACCATATATTTT. This codes for CASSEPGNTIYF. The whole variable domain, remainder taken from reference TRBV25-1 and TRBJ1-3, is EADIYQTPRYLVIGTGKKITLECSQTMGHDKMYWYQQDPGMELHLIHYSYGVNSTEKGDLSSESTVSRIRTEHFPLTLESARPSHTSQYLCASSEPGNTIYFGEGSWLTVV.

The J gene is TRBJ2-1, the V gene TRBV11-2; D unclear. Germline loops: CDR1 SGHAT, CDR2 FQNNGV. V was pared by 0 bases and J by 7 bases, with 4 bases between. CDR3 length: 12 residues. CDR3 in DNA: TGTGCCAGCAGCTTAGATCGGAATGAGCAGTTCTTC. This gives the protein CASSLDRNEQFF.

CDR3 protein: CASSARTDTQYF. As DNA, the CDR3 is TGTGCCAGCAGCGCGCGCACAGATACGCAGTATTTT. The V call is TRBV5-8, the J call TRBJ2-3; D call uncertain. Germline CDR1 SGHTS, CDR2 YDEGEE. Trimming took 4 bases from V and 1 from J, leaving 4 bases between them. This CDR3 region has 12 residues.

The chain carries TRBV6-6 and TRBJ1-1, with D unclear. Germline CDR1 MNHNY, CDR2 SVGAGI (reference sequence). CDR3 size: 14 residues. The V and J ends lost 6 bases and 0 bases respectively, with 11 bases between them. The CDR3 DNA reads TGTGCCAGCAGACTCGGACGGATGAACACTGAAGCTTTCTTT. Its translation is CASRLGRMNTEAFF.

About this clone itself: Other DNA sequences in this sample translate to the same CDR3. The chain employs TRBV18 and TRBJ1-1, with D unclear. V lost 3 bases to trimming and J lost 2 bases, with 7 bases between them. The CDR3 length is 13 residues. Germline CDR1 and CDR2: KGHSH and LQKENI. CDR3 residues: CASSPQGNTEAFF. CDR3 nucleotides: TGTGCCAGCTCACCGCAAGGAAACACTGAAGCTTTCTTT. The full variable domain, in which reference TRBV18 and TRBJ1-1 provide the parts outside the CDR3, is NAGVMQNPRHLVRRRGQEARLRCSPMKGHSHVYWYRQLPEEGLKFMVYLQKENIIDESGMPKERFSAEFPKEGPSILRIQQVVRGDSAAYFCASSPQGNTEAFFGQGTRLTVV.

The rearrangement joins TRBV6-6 to TRBJ1-1, with D uncertain. The V gene lost 6 bases and the J gene lost 4 bases, with 6 bases spanning the gap. CDR3 size: 11 residues. Germline-derived CDR1 and CDR2 are MNHNY and SVGAGI (reference sequence). The CDR3 nucleotides read TGTGCCAGCAGGGGCATCACTGAAGCTTTCTTT. This gives the protein CASRGITEAFF.

J is TRBJ1-5 and V is TRBV6-6; D unresolved. V dropped 2 bases and J dropped 4 bases, with 9 bases sitting between them. The CDR3 runs to 14 residues. CDR1 is MNHNY, CDR2 SVGAGI, per germline (reference sequence). CDR3 protein: CASSYVWSNQPQHF. In DNA form, the CDR3 reads TGTGCCAGCAGTTACGTGTGGTCAAATCAGCCCCAGCATTTT.

The chain is built from TRBV7-2 and TRBJ1-6; 7 bases line up with TRBD1. J lost 7 bases, V lost 5 bases, and 8 bases had no gene match. This CDR3 spans 15 amino acids. Germline lookup yields CDR1 SGHTA and CDR2 FQGNSA. As DNA, the CDR3 is TGTGCCAGCAGCGAAGGACAGGCTTCAAATTCACCCCTCCACTTT. Translation gives CASSEGQASNSPLHF.

The rearrangement joins TRBV19 to TRBJ2-2, with D perhaps TRBD2 (6 bases). The CDR3 runs to 17 residues. The germline V and J ends were trimmed by 6 bases and 3 bases, with 20 bases remaining between them. CDR1 and CDR2 (germline): LNHDA, SQIVND (reference sequence). CDR3 loop: CASRPVRGEKDTGELFF. In DNA form, the CDR3 reads TGTGCCAGTAGGCCCGTACGCGGGGAAAAGGACACCGGGGAGCTGTTTTTT.

This clone was picked up one time. The chain combines TRBV3-1 (or the pseudogene TRBV3-2) with TRBJ1-3; TRBD1 is a possible D gene (5 bases). The CDR3 extends over 13 amino acids. V was trimmed by 4 bases and J by 7 bases, leaving 11 bases between them. Germline loops: CDR1 LGHDT, CDR2 YNNKEL (reference sequence). The CDR3 DNA reads TGTGCCAGCAGCCCGACAGCGAAGAACACCATATATTTT. It translates to CASSPTAKNTIYF.

In its sample, this clone was seen once. The gene calls are TRBV24-1 and TRBJ1-1, with D hard to call. CDR1 and CDR2 from the germline V gene are KGHDR and SFDVKD. The V end was cut by 0 bases, the J end by 2 bases, with 6 bases between. The CDR3 loop spans 14 amino acids. CDR3 sequence (DNA): TGTGCCACCAGTGATTTGGGTACTAACACTGAAGCTTTCTTT. It is translated as CATSDLGTNTEAFF.

The V and J genes are TRBV29-1 and TRBJ1-4; no clear D gene. Trimming shortened V by 4 bases and J by 5 bases, and 8 bases separated the two germline ends. CDR1 SQVTM and CDR2 ANQGSEA come from the germline V gene. The CDR3 contains 12 residues. This CDR3 reads CSVGTENEKLFF. For the CDR3, the DNA is TGCAGCGTTGGGACGGAAAATGAAAAACTGTTTTTT.

The chain employs TRBV7-9 and TRBJ2-3, with 7 bases fitting TRBD2. In germline, CDR1 is SEHNR, CDR2 FQNEAQ (reference sequence). CDR3 length: 16 residues. Losses at the gene ends were 5 bases for V and 2 bases for J; bases not matched to a gene: 10. The DNA for the CDR3 is TGTGCCAGCAGCCCTCGTCGCCTAGCGGACACAGATACGCAGTATTTT. This translates into CASSPRRLADTDTQYF.

The chain combines TRBV4-1 with TRBJ1-3, with D possibly TRBD1 on 5 matching bases. The CDR3 contains 14 residues. Trimming took 10 bases from V and 2 from J, leaving 15 bases between them. CDR1 is MGHRA, CDR2 YSYEKL, per germline. CDR3 sequence: CATSGGTAGNTIYF. The CDR3 DNA reads as TGCGCCACCTCCGGCGGGACTGCTGGAAACACCATATATTTT.

The DNA for the CDR3 is TGTGCCACCCGGGACAGGGTCTCTGAAGCTTTCTTT. This translates into CATRDRVSEAFF. The chain uses TRBV2 and TRBJ1-1; TRBD1 matches 9 bases. Germline V gene data show CDR1 as SNHLY and CDR2 as FYNNEI. The CDR3 length is 12 residues. The junction had 6 bases not matched to a gene; V was cut back by 10 bases and J by 6 bases.

The sample holds a few counts of this clone. This sequence joins TRBV6-1 and TRBJ2-7, with 8 nucleotides matching TRBD1. CDR1 and CDR2 from the germline V gene are MNHNS and SASEGT. The CDR3 consists of 15 residues. Trimming removed 3 bases from V and 6 bases from J; junction bases left unmatched: 10. CDR3 loop: CASSDPLDRVAEQYF. CDR3 bases: TGTGCCAGCAGTGACCCTCTGGACAGGGTAGCCGAGCAGTACTTC.

This chain links TRBV28 with TRBJ2-2; 10 bases line up with TRBD1. Germline CDR1 MDHEN, CDR2 SYDVKM. The CDR3 has 16 amino acids. V was clipped by 7 bases and J by 3 bases; unmatched bases: 8. CDR3 protein: CASTRRDRGYTGELFF. The DNA for the CDR3 is TGTGCCAGCACCCGCCGGGACAGGGGATACACCGGGGAGCTGTTTTTT. The variable domain in full, with the rest retrieved from reference TRBV28 and TRBJ2-2, is DVKVTQSSRYLVKRTGEKVFLECVQDMDHENMFWYRQDPGLGLRLIYFSYDVKMKEKGDIPEGYSVSREKKERFSLILESASTNQTSMYLCASTRRDRGYTGELFFGEGSRLTVL.

The chain joins TRBV27 to TRBJ2-2, with D perhaps given as TRBD1 or TRBD2 (6 bases each). Germline values: CDR1 MNHEY, CDR2 SMNVEV (reference sequence). The CDR3 is made up of 18 amino acids. Trimming left V 7 bases short and J 3 bases short, with 24 bases between. CDR3 DNA sequence: TGTGCCAGCAAGGGGGTATTAGGGGGGCGTACCTACACCGGGGAGCTGTTTTTT. It specifies CASKGVLGGRTYTGELFF.

The rearrangement joins TRBV6-5 to TRBJ2-5, with a weak D call TRBD2 (7 bases). The CDR3 spans 13 residues. Germline assignment: CDR1 MNHEY and CDR2 SVGAGI. Trimming removed 6 bases at V and 5 bases at J, with 13 bases between. The chain's CDR3 is CASRRERGETQYF. Here the CDR3 DNA reads TGTGCCAGCAGGCGGGAGAGGGGGGAGACCCAGTACTTC.

The chain carries TRBV7-3 and TRBJ2-3, with TRBD2 matching over 9 bases. With 1 base clipped from V and 3 bases from J, the junction kept 5 bases outside the gene matches. The CDR3 totals 16 residues. Germline V gene data show CDR1 as SGHTA and CDR2 as FQGTGA. CDR3 in DNA: TGTGCCAGCAGCTTAAAAGCGGGGGGCCTTACAGATACGCAGTATTTT. Its translation: CASSLKAGGLTDTQYF.

This sequence joins TRBV2 and TRBJ2-7; tentative D call: TRBD2 (6 bases). The CDR3 is 13 amino acids. CDR1 SNHLY and CDR2 FYNNEI come from the germline V gene. V dropped 4 bases and J dropped 5 bases, with 12 bases sitting between them. As DNA, the CDR3 is TGTGCCAGCAGTGTGACTAGGTTCGACGAGCAGTACTTC. Amino acids: CASSVTRFDEQYF.